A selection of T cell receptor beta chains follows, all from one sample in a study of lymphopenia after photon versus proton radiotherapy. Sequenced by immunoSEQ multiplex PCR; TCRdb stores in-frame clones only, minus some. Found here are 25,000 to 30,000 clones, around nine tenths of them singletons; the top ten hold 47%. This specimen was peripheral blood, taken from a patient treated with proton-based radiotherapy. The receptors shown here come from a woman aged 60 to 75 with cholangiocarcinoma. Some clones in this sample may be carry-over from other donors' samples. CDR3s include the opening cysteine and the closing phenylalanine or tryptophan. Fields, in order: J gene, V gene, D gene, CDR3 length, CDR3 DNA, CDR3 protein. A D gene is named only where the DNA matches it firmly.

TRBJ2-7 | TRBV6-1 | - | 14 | TGTGCCAGCAGTGAGGGGTGGGGTTATCTCGAGCAGTACTTC | CASSEGWGYLEQYF
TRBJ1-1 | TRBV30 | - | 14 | TGTGCCTGGAGTGCAGTCCGGGCAGACACTGAAGCTTTCTTT | CAWSAVRADTEAFF
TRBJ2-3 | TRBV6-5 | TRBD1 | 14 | TGTGCCAGCAGTCTACAGGGGGCTGCAGATACGCAGTATTTT | CASSLQGAADTQYF
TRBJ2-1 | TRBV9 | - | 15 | TGTGCCAGCAGCGGGAGTGATCTACTCGACAATGAGCAGTTCTTC | CASSGSDLLDNEQFF
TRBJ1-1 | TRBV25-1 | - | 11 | TGTGCCAGCACTGAGGGCACTGAAGCTTTCTTT | CASTEGTEAFF
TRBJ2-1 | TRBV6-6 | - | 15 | TGTGCCAGCCACGAGGCCGCGGGCCCCTACAATGAGCAGTTCTTC | CASHEAAGPYNEQFF
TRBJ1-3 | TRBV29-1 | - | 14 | TGCAGCGTGTATACGAAAAGCTCTGGAAACACCATATATTTT | CSVYTKSSGNTIYF
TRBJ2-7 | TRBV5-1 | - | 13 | TGCGCCAGCAGCCCCGGGACAACCTACGAGCAGTACTTC | CASSPGTTYEQYF
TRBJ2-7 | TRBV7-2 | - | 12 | TGTGCCAGCAGCTCGAGCTCCTACGAGCAGTACTTC | CASSSSSYEQYF
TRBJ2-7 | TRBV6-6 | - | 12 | TGTGCCAGCAGTTACAAGGGCCACGAGCAGTACTTC | CASSYKGHEQYF
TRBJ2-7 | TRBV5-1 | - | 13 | TGCGCCAGCAGCTTGGATGCAGGGGACGAGCAGTACTTC | CASSLDAGDEQYF